The clone carrying this TCR beta chain was seen at least ten times. Antigen unknown. Via CD45RO/CCR7/CD25/CD127/CD95/CD27, cells of the CD4+ naive, central memory, regulatory and stem cell-like memory subsets were sorted. The CDR3 is made up of 14 amino acids. CDR1 is MDHEN, CDR2 SYDVKM, per germline. Trimming removed 3 bases from V and 3 bases from J, with 11 bases in between. This record comes from a study of beta chain features in type 1 diabetes. As for the study in general: On cell yields, gender and age, patients and healthy donors were similar. Points from the study as a whole: All four CD4+ subsets of Type 1 diabetes patients contained TCRB CDR3s that were moderately but significantly shorter. Within patients, naive, central memory and Treg TCRB repertoires seemed more similar than within healthy donors.

The authors reverse transcribed all of the isolated RNA, so sequencing captured expressed TCRB transcripts. The repertoire was sequenced with immunoSEQ multiplex PCR; TCRdb's copy has only in-frame clones and lacks some. The sample consists of 250,000 to 300,000 clones, approximately 8.1% of them appearing once. The sample comprised central memory CD4+ T cells from blood. J is TRBJ1-1 and V is TRBV28, with a possible D match to TRBD1 (5 bases). The TCR was taken from a woman aged 18-35 years in good health. In DNA form, the CDR3 reads TGTGCCAGCAGTTTGTTGGGACGGCACACTGAAGCTTTCTTT. Translation gives CASSLLGRHTEAFF.